One sample yielded the 11 T cell receptor beta chains listed below, sequenced in a study of shared clonotypes between healthy human individuals. Using immunoSEQ multiplex PCR, the repertoire was profiled, and TCRdb retains in-frame clones only, with some absent. Here the sample spans 2 million to 2.5 million clones, around 93% being singletons. The sample was naive CD4+ T cells from PBMCs. The sample's subset: CD45RA+ positively selected. The source is a man younger than 30 in good health. Some clones in this sample may be carry-over from other donors' samples.

This chain joins TRBV27 and TRBJ1-5; 7 bases align to TRBD1. Germline loops: CDR1 MNHEY, CDR2 SMNVEV (reference sequence). V trimming: 5 bases; J trimming: 3 bases; junction bases outside the gene matches: 7. The CDR3 runs 15 residues. The CDR3 sequence is CASSARGQPNQPQHF. The CDR3 coding sequence is TGTGCCAGCAGTGCGCGGGGACAGCCCAATCAGCCCCAGCATTTT.

The genes are TRBV2 and TRBJ2-1; 16 positions agree with TRBD2. Germline V gives CDR1 SNHLY, CDR2 FYNNEI. After removal of 6 bases from V and 9 bases from J, the junction contained 5 bases not matched to a gene. This CDR3 is built from 15 residues. This CDR3 reads CASSGTSGRAPEQFF. The CDR3 nucleotides are TGTGCCAGCAGCGGGACTAGCGGGAGGGCCCCTGAGCAGTTCTTC. The full variable domain, rest sourced from reference TRBV2 and TRBJ2-1, is EPEVTQTPSHQVTQMGQEVILRCVPISNHLYFYWYRQILGQKVEFLVSFYNNEISEKSEIFDDQFSVERPDGSNFTLKIRSTKLEDSAMYFCASSGTSGRAPEQFFGPGTRLTVL.

The chain uses TRBV4-2 and TRBJ1-4, with no clear D. This CDR3 has 16 residues. Trimming stripped 1 base from V and 5 bases from J, with 14 bases between. Germline-derived CDR1 and CDR2 are LGHNA and YNFKEQ. The chain's CDR3 is CASSQAHGGSNEKLFF. The CDR3 nucleotides read TGTGCCAGCAGCCAAGCCCATGGAGGGTCCAATGAAAAACTGTTTTTT.

This chain links TRBV5-1 with TRBJ2-5, with D tentatively TRBD1 (6 bases). This CDR3 has 14 amino acids. With 7 bases removed from V and 2 bases from J, the gap between germline ends came to 15 bases. Germline CDR1 is SGHRS and CDR2 is YFSETQ. CDR3 DNA sequence: TGCGCCAGCCGACTTAGGGGGTTTCAAGAGACCCAGTACTTC. Its protein product is CASRLRGFQETQYF.

This clone appeared a single time. The same CDR3 also results from other DNA sequences found in this sample. The genes are TRBV12-5 and TRBJ2-3; unclear D gene. Germline V gene data show CDR1 as LGHNT and CDR2 as FRNRAP. V shed 6 bases and J shed 1 base, with 8 bases lying between them. This CDR3 is 13 amino acids long. The CDR3 loop reads CASGLSGTDTQYF. Here the CDR3 DNA reads TGTGCTAGTGGCTTATCTGGCACAGATACGCAGTATTTT.

In regard to this clone: Other DNA variants within this sample encode the same CDR3. The chain carries TRBV11-2 and TRBJ1-1; weak D call: TRBD1 (6 bases). Germline values: CDR1 SGHAT, CDR2 FQNNGV. Trimming pared 6 bases from V and 5 bases from J, leaving 13 bases between. This CDR3 is 13 amino acids long. As DNA, the CDR3 is TGTGCCAGCAGTGGGAGAGGGGGGACTGAAGCTTTCTTT. Translated, it gives CASSGRGGTEAFF.

V gene TRBV6-6 combines with J gene TRBJ1-4, with D hard to call. This CDR3 is 15 amino acids long. Trimming removed 0 bases from V and 8 bases from J, with 13 bases in between. The germline CDR1 and CDR2 sequences are MNHNY and SVGAGI (reference sequence). The DNA for the CDR3 is TGTGCCAGCAGTTACTCCCTTCGGACGGTAGAAAAACTGTTTTTT. Encoded protein: CASSYSLRTVEKLFF.

In the case of this clone: This same CDR3 is encoded by further DNA sequences in the sample. The chain links TRBV5-1 to TRBJ2-3, with D unclear. V lost 0 bases, J lost 2 bases, and 7 bases lay in between. Germline V gives CDR1 SGHRS, CDR2 YFSETQ. This CDR3 contains 14 residues. CDR3 region: CASSLGSNTDTQYF. CDR3 nucleotides: TGCGCCAGCAGCTTGGGCTCCAACACAGATACGCAGTATTTT.

This chain uses TRBV5-1 with TRBJ1-2, with D uncertain. Germline CDR1 SGHRS, CDR2 YFSETQ. V lost 0 bases and J lost 7, with 13 bases in between. This CDR3 comprises 14 residues. The CDR3 coding sequence is TGCGCCAGCAGCTTGGGTGACGAGTCTAGTGGCTACACCTTC. This gives the protein CASSLGDESSGYTF.

This chain links TRBV28 with TRBJ2-3, with a weak D call TRBD2 (6 bases). CDR1 MDHEN and CDR2 SYDVKM come from the germline V gene. Trimming took 5 bases from V and 4 from J, leaving 16 bases between them. The CDR3 runs to 15 residues. CDR3 protein: CASSRLDEDADTQYF. The CDR3 DNA follows: TGTGCCAGCAGTCGACTAGATGAAGATGCAGATACGCAGTATTTT.

The chain combines TRBV5-1 with TRBJ2-7; D perhaps matches TRBD1 (7 bases). Trimming removed 0 bases from V and 5 bases from J, with 15 bases in between. Germline values: CDR1 SGHRS, CDR2 YFSETQ. CDR3 length: 15 residues. As DNA, the CDR3 is TGCGCCAGCAGCTTGGTTGCGGAGGGGGCCAACGAGCAGTACTTC. Protein product: CASSLVAEGANEQYF.